This T cell receptor beta chain is from a study of control samples from healthy donors and cancer patients. This table comes from immunoSEQ multiplex PCR, and its TCRdb copy is limited to in-frame clones, with some not included. The data contain about 92,000 clones, roughly four fifths of them singletons. V was clipped by 10 bases and J by 7 bases, with 14 bases between them. Germline V gene data show CDR1 as MNHEY and CDR2 as SMNVEV (reference sequence). There are 13 residues in the CDR3. The sample taken for sequencing was blood. The genes are TRBV27 and TRBJ1-6; tentative D call: TRBD1 (6 bases). The clonotype originates from a woman in her sixties in good health. CDR3 bases: TGTGCCACCCAAAGGGGGATCAATTCACCCCTCCACTTT. Its protein is CATQRGINSPLHF.